This T cell receptor (beta chain) was profiled in a study of cytomegalovirus exposure and HLA in healthy donors. Study as a whole: Earlier findings included some 100 million unique TCR beta sequences obtained from 150 million to 200 million T cells. Among the 350 to 500 donors who were genotyped, roughly 86% fell in the genetic ancestry cluster that is associated with self-reported Caucasian donors. General study results and limits: Cytomegalovirus-associated status was assigned to 150 to 200 TCR beta chains.

Details on this clone: Its target is unknown.

With 60 Vbeta and 13 Jbeta primers, the PCR was carried out. The protocol was immunoSEQ multiplex PCR, while the TCRdb copy is restricted to in-frame clones and leaves out a portion. The sample contains around 180,000 clones, about 73% of which appear only once. The V and J ends lost 2 bases and 6 bases, in that order; junction bases with no gene match: 5. CDR1 is LGHNT, CDR2 FRNRAP, per germline. The length of the CDR3 is 15 residues. The TCR originated in a woman aged 45-60 years in good health and CMV-seropositive. Sequenced material: PBMCs. This chain uses TRBV12-5 with TRBJ2-2, with 8 positions matching TRBD1. CDR3 protein: CASGLIPGGSGELFF. In nucleotides, the CDR3 is TGTGCTAGTGGTTTGATACCAGGGGGCTCCGGGGAGCTGTTTTTT.